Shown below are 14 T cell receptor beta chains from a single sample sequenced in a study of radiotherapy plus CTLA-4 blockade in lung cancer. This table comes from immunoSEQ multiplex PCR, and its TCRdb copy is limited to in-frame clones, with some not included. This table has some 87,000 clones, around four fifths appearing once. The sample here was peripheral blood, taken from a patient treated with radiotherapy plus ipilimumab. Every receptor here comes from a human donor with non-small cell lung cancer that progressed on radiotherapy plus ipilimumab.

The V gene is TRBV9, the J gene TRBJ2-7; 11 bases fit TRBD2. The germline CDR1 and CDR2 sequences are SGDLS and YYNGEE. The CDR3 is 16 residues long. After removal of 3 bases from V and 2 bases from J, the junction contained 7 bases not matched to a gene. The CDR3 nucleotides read TGTGCCAGCAGCGCTAGTCGACTAGCGGGAACCTACGAGCAGTACTTC. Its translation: CASSASRLAGTYEQYF.

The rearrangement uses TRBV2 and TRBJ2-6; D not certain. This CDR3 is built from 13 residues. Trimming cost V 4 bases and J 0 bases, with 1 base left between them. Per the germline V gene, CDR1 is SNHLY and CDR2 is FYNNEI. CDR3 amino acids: CASSASGANVLTF. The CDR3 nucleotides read TGTGCCAGCAGTGCCTCTGGGGCCAACGTCCTGACTTTC.

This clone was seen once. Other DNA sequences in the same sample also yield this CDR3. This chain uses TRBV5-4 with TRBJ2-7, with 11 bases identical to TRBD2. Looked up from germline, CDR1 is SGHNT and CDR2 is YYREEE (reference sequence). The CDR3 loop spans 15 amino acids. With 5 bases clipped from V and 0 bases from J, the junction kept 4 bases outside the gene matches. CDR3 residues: CASSPGLAGSYEQYF. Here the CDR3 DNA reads TGTGCCAGCAGTCCCGGACTAGCGGGCTCCTACGAGCAGTACTTC. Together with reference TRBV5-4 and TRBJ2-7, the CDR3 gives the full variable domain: ETGVTQSPTHLIKTRGQQVTLRCSSQSGHNTVSWYQQALGQGPQFIFQYYREEENGRGNFPPRFSGLQFPNYSSELNVNALELDDSALYLCASSPGLAGSYEQYFGPGTRLTVT.

This CDR3 is CASSLGGLAGGSEPHEQYF. The DNA of the CDR3 is TGTGCCAGCAGCTTAGGCGGGCTAGCGGGGGGTTCGGAACCCCACGAGCAGTACTTC. This rearrangement joins TRBV7-2 to TRBJ2-7; 11 bases align to TRBD2. Germline lookup yields CDR1 SGHTA and CDR2 FQGNSA. CDR3 size: 19 residues. V lost 1 base to trimming and J lost 5 bases; unmatched junction nucleotides: 16.

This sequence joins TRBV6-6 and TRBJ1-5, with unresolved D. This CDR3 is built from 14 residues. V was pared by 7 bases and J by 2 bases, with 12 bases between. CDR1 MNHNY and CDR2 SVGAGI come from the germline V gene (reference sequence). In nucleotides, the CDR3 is TGTGCCAGCATGGGCCAGCTTGGCAATCAGCCCCAGCATTTT. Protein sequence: CASMGQLGNQPQHF.

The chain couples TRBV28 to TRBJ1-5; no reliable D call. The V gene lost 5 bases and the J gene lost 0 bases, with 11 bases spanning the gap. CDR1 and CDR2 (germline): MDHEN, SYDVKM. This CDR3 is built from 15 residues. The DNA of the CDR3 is TGTGCCAGCAGTCCTGGGGAATATAGCAATCAGCCCCAGCATTTT. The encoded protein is CASSPGEYSNQPQHF.

Here the CDR3 DNA reads TGCGCCAGCAGCACCGGCCTTAATTCACCCCTCCACTTT. Protein sequence: CASSTGLNSPLHF. This chain connects TRBV5-1 to TRBJ1-6; unclear D gene. In germline, CDR1 is SGHRS, CDR2 YFSETQ. V gave up 4 bases and J gave up 6 bases, with 8 bases separating them. This CDR3 region has 13 residues.

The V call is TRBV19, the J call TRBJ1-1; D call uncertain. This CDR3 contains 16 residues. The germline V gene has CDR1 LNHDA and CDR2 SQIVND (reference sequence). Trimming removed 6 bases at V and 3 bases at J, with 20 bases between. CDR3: CASSPIPTLLYTEAFF. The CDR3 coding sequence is TGTGCCAGTAGCCCCATACCGACACTTTTATACACTGAAGCTTTCTTT.

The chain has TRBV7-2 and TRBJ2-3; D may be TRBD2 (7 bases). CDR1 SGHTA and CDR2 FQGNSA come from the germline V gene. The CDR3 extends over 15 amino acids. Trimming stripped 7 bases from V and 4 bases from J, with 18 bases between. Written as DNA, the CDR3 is TGTGCCAGCAAGCTTGGGGGGGCCATGGCAGATACGCAGTATTTT. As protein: CASKLGGAMADTQYF.

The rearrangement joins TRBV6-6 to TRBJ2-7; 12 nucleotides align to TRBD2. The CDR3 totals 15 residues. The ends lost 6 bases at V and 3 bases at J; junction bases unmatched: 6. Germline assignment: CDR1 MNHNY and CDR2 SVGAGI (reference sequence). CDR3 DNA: TGTGCCAGCAGCCGCCCGGGACTAGCGGGCTACGAGCAGTACTTC. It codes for CASSRPGLAGYEQYF.

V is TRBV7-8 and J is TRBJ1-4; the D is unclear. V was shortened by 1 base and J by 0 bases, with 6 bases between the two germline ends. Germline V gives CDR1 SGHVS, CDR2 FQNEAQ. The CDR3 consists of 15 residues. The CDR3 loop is CASSLVWSTNEKLFF. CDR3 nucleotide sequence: TGTGCCAGCAGCTTAGTCTGGTCAACTAATGAAAAACTGTTTTTT. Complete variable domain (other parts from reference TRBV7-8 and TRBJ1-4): GAGVSQSPRYKVAKRGQDVALRCDPISGHVSLFWYQQALGQGPEFLTYFQNEAQLDKSGLPSDRFFAERPEGSVSTLKIQRTQQEDSAVYLCASSLVWSTNEKLFFGSGTQLSVL.

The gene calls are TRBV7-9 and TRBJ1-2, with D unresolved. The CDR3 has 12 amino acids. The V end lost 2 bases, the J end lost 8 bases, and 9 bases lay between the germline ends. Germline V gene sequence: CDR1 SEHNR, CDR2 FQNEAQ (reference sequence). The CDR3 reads CASSLWEEGYTF. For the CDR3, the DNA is TGTGCCAGCAGCTTATGGGAAGAGGGCTACACCTTC.

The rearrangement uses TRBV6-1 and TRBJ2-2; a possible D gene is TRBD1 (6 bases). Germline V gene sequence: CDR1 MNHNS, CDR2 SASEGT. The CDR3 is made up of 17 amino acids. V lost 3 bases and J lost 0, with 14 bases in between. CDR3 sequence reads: CASSETGPAPNTGELFF. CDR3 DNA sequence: TGTGCCAGCAGTGAGACAGGCCCGGCCCCGAACACCGGGGAGCTGTTTTTT.

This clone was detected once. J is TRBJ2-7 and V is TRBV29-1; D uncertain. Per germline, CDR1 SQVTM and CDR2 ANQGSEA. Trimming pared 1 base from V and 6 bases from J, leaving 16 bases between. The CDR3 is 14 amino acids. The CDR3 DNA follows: TGCAGCGTTGAAGTTGGTATGTCGGGTGCCGAGCAGTACTTC. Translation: CSVEVGMSGAEQYF.